Presented here are 30 T cell receptor beta chains from one specimen sequenced in a study of vaccination effects on CD4 cells after COVID-19. The table came from immunoSEQ multiplex PCR; TCRdb's copy has only in-frame clones and leaves some out. The sample lists about 8,100 clones; 65% to 85% were seen once. Before sequencing, viral peptide pools were used by the ViraFEST assay to expand antigen-specific CD4+ T cells. Subsequent to 10 days of culture, CD4+ T cells were isolated. For these TCRs, the target antigens are not known. The specimen comprised CD4+ T cells from PBMCs cultured with HCoV-229E spike peptides, sampled before COVID-19 vaccination. The receptors here all came from a human donor who received a COVID-19 vaccine.

The chain couples TRBV5-5 to TRBJ2-3; 9 bases map to TRBD1. The CDR3 consists of 16 residues. Trimming took 1 base from V and 6 from J; bases not matched to a gene: 9. CDR1 SGHKS and CDR2 YYEKEE come from the germline V gene (reference sequence). As DNA, the CDR3 is TGTGCCAGCAGCTTGACAGGGGGCCTGATTGGGGATACGCAGTATTTT. This codes for CASSLTGGLIGDTQYF.

This clone has more than one count but fewer than ten. V gene TRBV11-2 combines with J gene TRBJ2-3; D is ambiguous. Per germline, CDR1 SGHAT and CDR2 FQNNGV. The CDR3 length is 11 residues. Trimming took 3 bases from V and 7 from J, leaving 5 bases between them. The CDR3 is CASSFLNTQYF. CDR3 sequence (DNA): TGTGCCAGCAGCTTTTTAAATACGCAGTATTTT.

The chain employs TRBV14 and TRBJ2-6; no reliable D call. The V end lost 1 base, the J end lost 2 bases, and 6 bases lay between the germline ends. The length of the CDR3 is 15 residues. In germline, CDR1 is SGHDN, CDR2 FVKESK. CDR3 residues: CASSQVLAGANVLTF. The CDR3 DNA reads TGTGCCAGCAGCCAAGTATTGGCTGGGGCCAACGTCCTGACTTTC.

This clone has a handful of counts. The chain has TRBV7-9 and TRBJ2-1; no definite D call. CDR3 length: 16 residues. Germline lookup yields CDR1 SEHNR and CDR2 FQNEAQ (reference sequence). V lost 5 bases to trimming and J lost 6 bases, with 20 bases between them. Here the CDR3 DNA reads TGTGCCAGCAGCCCAATTACACCCCTAAGTGGCAATGAGCAGTTCTTC. Its protein is CASSPITPLSGNEQFF.

The V call is TRBV4-1, the J call TRBJ1-1; D might be TRBD1 (5 bases). The germline V gene encodes CDR1 MGHRA and CDR2 YSYEKL. The ends were cut back, 2 bases at V and 1 base at J, with 17 bases in the middle. There are 17 residues in the CDR3. The CDR3 DNA reads as TGCGCCAGCAGCCAATTCCGGGGTCAAAGGGGGAACACTGAAGCTTTCTTT. It encodes CASSQFRGQRGNTEAFF.

Concerning this clone itself: Possible read error: a much larger clone is one base away. The same CDR3 is also encoded by other DNA sequences in this sample. This chain connects TRBV10-3 to TRBJ1-1; 7 bases align to TRBD1. The V gene's germline CDR1 is ENHRY and CDR2 SYGVKD. This CDR3 comprises 15 residues. V lost 0 bases, J lost 1 base, and 2 bases stayed unmatched. CDR3 sequence (DNA): TGTGCCATCAGTGAGTCGGGGACAGCGAACACTGAAGCTTTCTTT. Its translation: CAISESGTANTEAFF.

Here the CDR3 DNA reads TGTGCCAGTAGTATACAGGGGACCAGCTATAATTCACCCCTCCACTTT. This translates into CASSIQGTSYNSPLHF. The genes are TRBV19 and TRBJ1-6; the D gene is possibly TRBD1 (6 bases). Germline V gene data show CDR1 as LNHDA and CDR2 as SQIVND (reference sequence). CDR3 length equals 16 residues. V lost 2 bases and J lost 3, with 11 bases in between.

The rearrangement joins TRBV12-3 or TRBV12-4 to TRBJ1-2; 7 bases align to TRBD1. With 4 bases clipped from V and 3 bases from J, the junction kept 2 bases outside the gene matches. This CDR3 region has 13 residues. This CDR3 is CASSSGGDYGYTF. CDR3 DNA: TGTGCCAGCAGTTCAGGGGGAGACTATGGCTACACCTTC.

CDR3 residues: CASRLGTMNTEAFF. CDR3 coding DNA: TGTGCCAGTAGACTTGGCACAATGAACACTGAAGCTTTCTTT. The J gene is TRBJ1-1, the V gene TRBV19; no firm D call. The CDR3 is made up of 14 amino acids. The germline gives CDR1 LNHDA, CDR2 SQIVND (reference sequence). The V end lost 6 bases, the J end lost 0 bases, and 11 bases lay between the germline ends.

The chain couples TRBV19 to TRBJ2-7; D is tentatively TRBD1 or TRBD2 (6 bases each). Germline V gene sequence: CDR1 LNHDA, CDR2 SQIVND (reference sequence). This CDR3 is 14 amino acids long. Trimming left V 2 bases short and J 6 bases short, with 14 bases between. CDR3 sequence reads: CASSIMSGGSEQYF. The CDR3 DNA reads TGTGCCAGTAGTATAATGTCCGGGGGCAGCGAGCAGTACTTC.

This clone was recorded once. The rearrangement uses TRBV7-6 and TRBJ1-6, with D possibly TRBD1 on 6 matching bases. Trimming removed 2 bases at V and 6 bases at J, with 17 bases between. This CDR3 region has 17 residues. Germline loops: CDR1 SGHVS, CDR2 FNYEAQ. The CDR3 protein is CASSLWGLRGSNSPLHF. DNA of the CDR3: TGTGCCAGCAGCTTATGGGGTCTCAGGGGATCTAATTCACCCCTCCACTTT.

This chain connects TRBV18 to TRBJ1-5, with TRBD1 matching over 9 bases. There are 17 residues in the CDR3. The ends lost 6 bases at V and 4 bases at J; junction bases unmatched: 13. Germline CDR1 and CDR2: KGHSH and LQKENI. CDR3 nucleotides: TGTGCCAGCTCCACGGGACAGGGACTGAAGGAAAATCAGCCCCAGCATTTT. This translates into CASSTGQGLKENQPQHF. Full variable domain (rest looked up from reference TRBV18 and TRBJ1-5): NAGVMQNPRHLVRRRGQEARLRCSPMKGHSHVYWYRQLPEEGLKFMVYLQKENIIDESGMPKERFSAEFPKEGPSILRIQQVVRGDSAAYFCASSTGQGLKENQPQHFGDGTRLSIL.

The chain links TRBV7-9 to TRBJ2-3, with D possibly matching TRBD1 (6 bases). V shed 2 bases and J shed 0 bases, with 9 bases lying between them. Germline assignment: CDR1 SEHNR and CDR2 FQNEAQ (reference sequence). This CDR3 comprises 15 residues. The CDR3 DNA follows: TGTGCCAGCAGCTTATTAGGGGGAAGCACAGATACGCAGTATTTT. This translates into CASSLLGGSTDTQYF.

The chain carries TRBV6-6 and TRBJ2-1, with 8 bases identical to TRBD2. Germline V gene sequence: CDR1 MNHNY, CDR2 SVGAGI (reference sequence). The trim removed 8 bases at V and 5 bases at J, leaving 5 bases unmatched. The CDR3 loop spans 13 amino acids. This chain's CDR3 is CASRVSGNNEQFF. CDR3 in DNA: TGTGCCAGCCGGGTTAGCGGGAACAATGAGCAGTTCTTC.

The V gene is TRBV6-5, the J gene TRBJ2-7; the D gene is possibly TRBD2 (5 bases). Germline CDR1 reads MNHEY; CDR2 reads SVGAGI. V was cut by 5 bases and J by 4 bases, with 12 bases left in between. There are 13 residues in the CDR3. CDR3 residues: CASSKLGYYEQYF. Written as DNA, the CDR3 is TGTGCCAGCAGTAAACTAGGGTATTACGAGCAGTACTTC.

This clone was found once. The chain recombines TRBV5-6 with TRBJ2-7; D not certain. The CDR3 covers 13 residues. The germline V gene encodes CDR1 SGHDT and CDR2 YYEEEE. V lost 2 bases and J 4 bases, leaving 10 bases between the germline ends. CDR3: CASSFKGSYEQYF. DNA of the CDR3: TGTGCCAGCAGCTTCAAGGGATCGTACGAGCAGTACTTC.

This clone was picked up one time. This chain links TRBV18 with TRBJ2-1, with 9 bases fitting TRBD2. Germline trimming cut 0 bases from V and 10 bases from J; bases unmatched to any gene: 10. CDR1 and CDR2 from the germline V gene are KGHSH and LQKENI. This CDR3 region has 16 residues. This chain's CDR3 is CASSPPAGGAYGEQFF. The CDR3 coding sequence is TGTGCCAGCTCACCACCGGCGGGGGGGGCCTATGGCGAGCAGTTCTTC.

The chain has TRBV12-3 or TRBV12-4 and TRBJ1-2; no clear D gene. The V end lost 5 bases, the J end lost 2 bases, and 9 bases lay between the germline ends. CDR3 size: 13 residues. CDR3 coding DNA: TGTGCCAGCAGTAGAAAGAGCAACTATGGCTACACCTTC. Encoded protein: CASSRKSNYGYTF.

The rearrangement joins TRBV21-1 to TRBJ2-7; the DNA was not used to check the table's D call, TRBD1. TRBV21-1 is recorded as a pseudogene. There are 15 residues in the CDR3. The CDR3 bases are TGTGCCAGCAAACCCCTCCACAGGGGGACGTACGAGCAGTACTTC. Translation gives CASKPLHRGTYEQYF.

The sample holds a few counts of this clone. The CDR3 region has the DNA TGTGCCAGCAGCGAGGGACATATCAGCAATCAGCCCCAGCATTTT. It codes for CASSEGHISNQPQHF. The V gene is TRBV9, the J gene TRBJ1-5; a weak D match, TRBD1 (6 bases). Germline lookup yields CDR1 SGDLS and CDR2 YYNGEE. Trimming shortened V by 3 bases and J by 1 base, and 11 bases separated the two germline ends. This CDR3 has 15 amino acids.

CDR3 DNA sequence: TGTGCCAGCAGTTACTCGGGCAGACCGGGGGGCACTGAAGCTTTCTTT. Its protein is CASSYSGRPGGTEAFF. The gene calls are TRBV6-5 and TRBJ1-1, with a weak D call TRBD1 (5 bases). This CDR3 contains 16 residues. Germline CDR1 reads MNHEY; CDR2 reads SVGAGI. Trimming left V 0 bases short and J 4 bases short, with 15 bases between.

The V and J genes are TRBV7-8 and TRBJ2-1; 8 positions match TRBD2. The V gene end was trimmed by 1 base and the J gene end by 5 bases; junction bases not matched to a gene: 13. Germline V gene lookup returns CDR1 SGHVS and CDR2 FQNEAQ. The CDR3 totals 18 residues. The CDR3 bases are TGTGCCAGCAGCTTAGTGGGACTAGATCTCGCCGGTAACAATGAGCAGTTCTTC. Residues: CASSLVGLDLAGNNEQFF.

The chain combines TRBV5-6 with TRBJ2-5; D unclear. CDR1 is SGHDT and CDR2 is YYEEEE in the germline V gene. Between the trimmed V and J ends, which lost 1 base and 0 bases, there was a span of 16 bases. The CDR3 has 17 amino acids. The CDR3, as DNA: TGTGCCAGCAGCTTGATCGCTCAATGGATGTACCAAGAGACCCAGTACTTC. Its protein product is CASSLIAQWMYQETQYF.

The chain combines TRBV30 with TRBJ1-1; the D is unclear. The V gene's germline CDR1 is GTSNPN and CDR2 SVGIG (reference sequence). The V and J ends lost 1 base and 3 bases respectively, with 15 bases between them. The CDR3 is made up of 15 amino acids. The DNA for the CDR3 is TGTGCCTGGAGTGCTGGCAGATTTGGTGACACTGAAGCTTTCTTT. Its protein product is CAWSAGRFGDTEAFF.

This clone was observed once. The V call is TRBV29-1, the J call TRBJ1-1; D possibly corresponds to TRBD1 (6 bases). V gave up 7 bases and J gave up 2 bases, with 14 bases separating them. The CDR3 extends over 13 amino acids. CDR1 and CDR2 from the germline V gene are SQVTM and ANQGSEA. Here the CDR3 reads CSATQGGNTEAFF. CDR3 nucleotide sequence: TGCAGCGCAACACAGGGCGGTAACACTGAAGCTTTCTTT.

The chain employs TRBV5-1 and TRBJ2-7, with a tentative D call TRBD1 (6 bases). The CDR3 sequence is 14 residues long. V was pared by 3 bases and J by 5 bases, with 15 bases between. Germline CDR1 SGHRS, CDR2 YFSETQ. The CDR3 protein is CASSWLTGNDEQYF. CDR3 coding DNA: TGCGCCAGCAGCTGGTTAACAGGGAATGACGAGCAGTACTTC.

This clone showed up just a few times. The chain recombines TRBV10-3 with TRBJ2-7, with a weak D call TRBD1 (6 bases). Germline V gene data show CDR1 as ENHRY and CDR2 as SYGVKD. The V end was cut by 3 bases, the J end by 5 bases, with 17 bases between. The CDR3 runs to 15 residues. CDR3 in DNA: TGTGCCATCAGTGACCCCCGCGGTCCAGGGGACGAGCAGTACTTC. Amino acids: CAISDPRGPGDEQYF.

The V and J genes are TRBV24-1 and TRBJ2-5; maybe TRBD2 (6 bases). The germline V gene encodes CDR1 KGHDR and CDR2 SFDVKD. The V gene lost 3 bases and the J gene lost 5 bases, with 15 bases spanning the gap. The CDR3 runs 15 residues. CDR3 bases: TGTGCCACCAGTGATGCTTCCGGGGGACGGGAGACCCAGTACTTC. Amino acid sequence: CATSDASGGRETQYF.

This chain joins TRBV6-4 and TRBJ2-1; TRBD1 matches at 11 bases. CDR1 and CDR2 (germline): MRHNA, SNTAGT. J lost 8 bases, V lost 0 bases, and 6 bases had no gene match. CDR3 length: 16 residues. The CDR3 DNA sequence: TGTGCCAGCAGTGACTCACCGGGACAGGGGGGGGATGAGCAGTTCTTC. Its protein product is CASSDSPGQGGDEQFF.

The chain carries TRBV30 and TRBJ1-2; D might be TRBD1 (6 bases). This CDR3 is built from 15 residues. V shed 3 bases and J shed 8 bases, with 22 bases lying between them. Germline V gene data show CDR1 as GTSNPN and CDR2 as SVGIG (reference sequence). CDR3 sequence reads: CAWRNVDRLMGGYTF. The CDR3 DNA follows: TGTGCCTGGAGGAACGTCGACAGGTTAATGGGGGGCTACACCTTC.